This T cell receptor (beta chain) was found in a study of T cells after yellow fever vaccination. Overall study context: Each low-cell-number fraction was prepared by means of SMART-Seq v4 Ultra Low Input.

The CDR3 runs 12 residues. Trimming removed 4 bases from V and 5 bases from J; junction bases left unmatched: 2. Germline CDR1 DFQATT, CDR2 SNEGSKA (reference sequence). This clonotype has just a few counts. In TCRdb, the 5' RACE reads were re-called with MiXCR into one record per CDR3 protein. The sample has 600,000 to 750,000 distinct CDR3 sequences, around an eighth seen once; the top ten hold approximately 15%. The rearrangement joins TRBV20-1 to TRBJ1-1, with TRBD1 identical over 9 bases. The clonotype was recovered from a man between 25 and 39 years old who received the YFV17D yellow fever vaccine. The source was PBMCs, collected on the day of the yellow fever booster vaccination. This chain's CDR3 is CSATDRGTEAFF. The DNA for the CDR3 is TGCAGTGCTACTGACAGGGGGACTGAAGCTTTCTTT.